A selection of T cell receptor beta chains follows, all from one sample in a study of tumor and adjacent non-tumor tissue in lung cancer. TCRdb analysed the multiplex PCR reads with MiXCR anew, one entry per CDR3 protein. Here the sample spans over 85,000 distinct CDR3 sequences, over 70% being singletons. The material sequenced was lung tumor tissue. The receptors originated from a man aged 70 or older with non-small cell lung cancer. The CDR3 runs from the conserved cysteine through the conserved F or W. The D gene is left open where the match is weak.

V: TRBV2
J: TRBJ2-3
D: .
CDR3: CASSAETQDTDTQYF

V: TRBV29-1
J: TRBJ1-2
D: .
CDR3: CSVVRHQSSGEDGYTF

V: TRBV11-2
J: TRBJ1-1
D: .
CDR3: CASSFQFKNTEAFF

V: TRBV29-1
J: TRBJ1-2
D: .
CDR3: CFVLQTGAYRYTF

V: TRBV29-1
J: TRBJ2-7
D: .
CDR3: CSAWGTKPEQYF

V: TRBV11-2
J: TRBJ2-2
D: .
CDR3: CVSSLVSQSGELFF

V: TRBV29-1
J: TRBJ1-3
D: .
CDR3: CSVESFEGGTIYF

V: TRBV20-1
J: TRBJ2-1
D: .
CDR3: CSARVGGMYDEQFF

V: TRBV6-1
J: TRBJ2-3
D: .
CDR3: CVSSTPRGSTETQYF

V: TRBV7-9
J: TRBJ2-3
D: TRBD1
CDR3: CASSLRDRGNHQGDTQYF

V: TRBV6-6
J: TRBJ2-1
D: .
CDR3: CASIMTTGPYNEQFF

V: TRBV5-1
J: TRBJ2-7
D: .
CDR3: CATGLGTYHFYEQYF

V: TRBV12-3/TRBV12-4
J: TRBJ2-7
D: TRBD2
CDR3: CASSPSSGAPPIYF

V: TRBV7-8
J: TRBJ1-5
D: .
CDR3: CARSLRGNQLQHF

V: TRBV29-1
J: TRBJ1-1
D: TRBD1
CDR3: CSVLGQGTKTKAFF

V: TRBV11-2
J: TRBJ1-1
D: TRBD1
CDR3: CASCHRDRCTEASF

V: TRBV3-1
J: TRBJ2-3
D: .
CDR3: CASSQEKTDTQYF

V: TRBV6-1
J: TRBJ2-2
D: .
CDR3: CPSSLGGAYTGELFF

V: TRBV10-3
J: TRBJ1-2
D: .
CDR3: CAISGRDGADYGYTF

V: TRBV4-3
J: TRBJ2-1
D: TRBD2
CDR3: CASSQGPAGAEYYEQSF

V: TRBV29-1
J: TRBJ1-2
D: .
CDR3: CSAERWKANYGYTF

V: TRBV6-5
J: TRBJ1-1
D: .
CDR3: CSSTAVARVGTEAFF

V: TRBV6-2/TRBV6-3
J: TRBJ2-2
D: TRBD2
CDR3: CAGEASGTYIGELFF

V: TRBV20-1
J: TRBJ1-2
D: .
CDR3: CSAKGGGCIF

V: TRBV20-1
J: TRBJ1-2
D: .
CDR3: CRAEVFSGYTF

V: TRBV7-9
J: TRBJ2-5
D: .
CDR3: CASSIGLLGYF

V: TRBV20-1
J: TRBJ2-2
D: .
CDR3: CSARDGSAGVGTGELSF

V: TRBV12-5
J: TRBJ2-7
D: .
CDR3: CASGSCGDTYEQYF

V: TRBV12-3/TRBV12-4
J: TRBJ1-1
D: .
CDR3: CVGSSRSDTEAFF

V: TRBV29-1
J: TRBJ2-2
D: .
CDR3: CSVEANGFTGEPFF

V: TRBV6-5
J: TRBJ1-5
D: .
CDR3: CASSTLVRATGQPQHF

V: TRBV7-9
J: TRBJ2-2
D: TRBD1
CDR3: CASSSGTGNTGELFF

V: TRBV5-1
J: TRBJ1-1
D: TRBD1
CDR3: CARSLNTGRFDRVPEAFF

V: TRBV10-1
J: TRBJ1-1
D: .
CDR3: CAGSEYFVTEAFF

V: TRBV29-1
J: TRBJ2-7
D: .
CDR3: CSVVRDSASVDEQYF

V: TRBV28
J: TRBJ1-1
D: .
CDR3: CAISLRPSYYTEAFF

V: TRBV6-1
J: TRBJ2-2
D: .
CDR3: CANSELMGIGELFF

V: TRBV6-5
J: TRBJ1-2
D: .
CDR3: CASSTTGMDAYGYTF

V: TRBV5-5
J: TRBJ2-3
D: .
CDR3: CTSSLAGMGTQYF

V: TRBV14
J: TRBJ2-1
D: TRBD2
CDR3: CASSVSGPYNEQFF

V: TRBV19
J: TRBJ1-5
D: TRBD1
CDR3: CASSEQGIHQPQHF

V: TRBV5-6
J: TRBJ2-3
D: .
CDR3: CAGAQQGMGRTDTQYF

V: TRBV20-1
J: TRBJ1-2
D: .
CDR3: CSARVQGREGYGYTF

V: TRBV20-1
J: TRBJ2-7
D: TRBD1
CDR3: CSARPGTVSSYEQYF

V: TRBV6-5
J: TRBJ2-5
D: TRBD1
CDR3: CASSYSWTGKTQYF

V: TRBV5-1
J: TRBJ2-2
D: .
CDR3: CASRTGPSGELFF

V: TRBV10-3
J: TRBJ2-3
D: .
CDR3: CAISVCTDTQYF

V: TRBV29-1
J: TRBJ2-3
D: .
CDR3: CSVEEIVAYTQYF

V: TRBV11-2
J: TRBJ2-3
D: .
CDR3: CATSGRSTDMQYF

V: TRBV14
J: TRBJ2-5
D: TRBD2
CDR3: CASSLAGIQYF

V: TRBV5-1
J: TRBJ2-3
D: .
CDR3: CASSLLTSVDTDTQYF

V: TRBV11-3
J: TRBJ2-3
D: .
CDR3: CASSLRGSSVRTKYAVF

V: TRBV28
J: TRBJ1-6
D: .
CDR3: CASSEGDSPLRF

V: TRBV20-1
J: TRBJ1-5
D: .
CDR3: CRARGTQGTQPQHF

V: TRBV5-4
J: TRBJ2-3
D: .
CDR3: CASSPTGVLTATQYF

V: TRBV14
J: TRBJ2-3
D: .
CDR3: CANIRDSVATDTQYF

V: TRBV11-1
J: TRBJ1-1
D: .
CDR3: CASRLGQWGVNPEVFF

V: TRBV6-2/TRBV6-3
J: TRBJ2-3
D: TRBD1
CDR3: CASSYSKTGGIGGVTQYF

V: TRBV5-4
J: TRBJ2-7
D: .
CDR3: CASSLGVVVDREQYF